A selection of T cell receptor beta chains follows, all from one sample in a study of T-cell reconstitution after alpha-beta-depleted transplantation in children. One entry per CDR3 protein, called by TCRdb with MiXCR from the PCR reads. The sample lists 200,000 to 250,000 distinct CDR3 sequences; about 11% were seen once. Here the sequenced sample was PBMCs, taken before TCRalphabeta/CD19-depleted stem cell transplant. These receptors all come from a child less than two years old with acute myeloid leukemia, due to receive a stem cell transplant. Both conserved end residues are part of each CDR3. D genes are given only for firm matches.

j_gene	v_gene	d_gene	CDR3aa
TRBJ2-4	TRBV7-8	.	CASSLVAGRNIQYF
TRBJ1-2	TRBV28	.	CASSLRRDFYGYTF
TRBJ2-1	TRBV6-1	TRBD2	CASLPTGGSYNEQFF
TRBJ2-7	TRBV3-1	TRBD2	CASSLGTSFDEQYF
TRBJ1-1	TRBV7-8	.	CASSLEFEAFF
TRBJ1-5	TRBV20-1	.	CSANRGGNQPQHF
TRBJ2-7	TRBV29-1	.	CSVPDQSGEQYF
TRBJ1-1	TRBV12-3/TRBV12-4	TRBD1	CASSIKSRGVNTEAFF
TRBJ2-3	TRBV5-1	TRBD2	CASSPARTRRADTQYF
TRBJ2-1	TRBV10-3	TRBD1	CAISEGQGADNEQFF
TRBJ2-5	TRBV20-1	.	CSARAEETQYF
TRBJ2-2	TRBV24-1	TRBD2	CATSVAGANTGELFF
TRBJ2-1	TRBV11-2	.	CASSHPYEQFF
TRBJ2-1	TRBV5-1	.	CASSLAVVGVDEQFF
TRBJ2-1	TRBV7-6	.	CASSLGTTYLF
TRBJ2-6	TRBV7-8	.	CASTAELRANVLTF
TRBJ1-3	TRBV12-3/TRBV12-4	.	CASARRDSGNTIYF
TRBJ1-1	TRBV5-4	.	CASSAGQTNTEAFF
TRBJ2-2	TRBV20-1	TRBD2	CSASGTSNTGELFF
TRBJ1-1	TRBV7-2	.	CASSLAWLGNTEAFF
TRBJ2-1	TRBV12-3/TRBV12-4	.	CASSPGTSYNEQFF
TRBJ2-7	TRBV20-1	TRBD2	CSARDWTSPYEQYF
TRBJ2-5	TRBV5-6	.	CASSFGPDGETQYF
TRBJ2-4	TRBV6-1	.	CASRTGPLAKNIQYF
TRBJ2-3	TRBV6-1	.	CASTLGGTDTQYF
TRBJ2-7	TRBV28	.	CASSLIRRSSYEQYF
TRBJ2-2	TRBV5-1	.	CASSPQAAGELFF